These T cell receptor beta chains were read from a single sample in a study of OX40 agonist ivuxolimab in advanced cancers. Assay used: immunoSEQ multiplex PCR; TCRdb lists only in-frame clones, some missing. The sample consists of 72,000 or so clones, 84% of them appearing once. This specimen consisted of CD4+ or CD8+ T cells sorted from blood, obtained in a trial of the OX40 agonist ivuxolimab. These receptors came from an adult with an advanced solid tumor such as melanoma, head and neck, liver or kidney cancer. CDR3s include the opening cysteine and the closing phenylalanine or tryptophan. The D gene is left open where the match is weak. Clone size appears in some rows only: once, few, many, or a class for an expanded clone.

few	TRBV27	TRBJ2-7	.	CASSLSFGNEQYF	TGTGCCAGCAGTTTATCCTTTGGTAACGAGCAGTACTTC
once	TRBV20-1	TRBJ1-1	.	CSARGGTEAFF	TGCAGTGCTAGGGGGGGGACTGAAGCTTTCTTT
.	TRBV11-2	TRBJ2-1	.	CASSLERAGYNEQFF	TGTGCCAGCAGCTTAGAGAGGGCCGGCTACAATGAGCAGTTCTTC
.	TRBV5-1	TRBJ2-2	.	CASSLAPTQGRTGELFF	TGCGCCAGCAGCTTGGCACCGACCCAAGGGAGAACCGGGGAGCTGTTTTTT
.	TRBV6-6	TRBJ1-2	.	CASIFGPPGYGYTF	TGTGCCAGCATTTTTGGACCCCCGGGGTATGGCTACACCTTC
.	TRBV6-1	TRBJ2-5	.	CASGALETQYF	TGTGCCAGCGGAGCTCTGGAGACCCAGTACTTC
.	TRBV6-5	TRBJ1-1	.	CASSGMNTEAFF	TGTGCCAGCAGTGGTATGAACACTGAAGCTTTCTTT
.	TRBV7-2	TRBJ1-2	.	CASSQTRAGPLDNYGYTF	TGTGCCAGCAGCCAGACGCGGGCAGGCCCACTTGATAATTATGGCTACACCTTC
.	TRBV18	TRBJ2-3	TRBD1	CASSPLGTGSSTDTQYF	TGTGCCAGCTCACCACTCGGGACAGGGTCTAGCACAGATACGCAGTATTTT
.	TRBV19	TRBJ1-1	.	CATKYLDREKAFF	TGTGCCACTAAATACCTCGACCGGGAGAAAGCTTTCTTT
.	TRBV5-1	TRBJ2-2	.	CASSLLGGVAFTGELFF	TGCGCCAGCAGCTTGCTCGGCGGGGTTGCGTTCACCGGGGAGCTGTTTTTT
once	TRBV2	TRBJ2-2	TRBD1	CAGTGTGGSGELFF	TGTGCCGGCACCGGGACAGGGGGCTCCGGGGAGCTGTTTTTT
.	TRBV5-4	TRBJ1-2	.	CASSSRDRAIYGYTF	TGTGCCAGCAGCTCCCGGGACCGGGCAATCTATGGCTACACCTTC
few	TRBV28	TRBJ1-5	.	CASSGEGYGNQPQHF	TGTGCCAGCAGTGGGGAAGGGTACGGCAATCAGCCCCAGCATTTT
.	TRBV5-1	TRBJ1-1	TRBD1	CASSWDRGTAEAFF	TGCGCCAGCAGCTGGGACAGGGGAACAGCTGAAGCTTTCTTT
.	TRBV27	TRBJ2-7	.	CASSLKWPRDEQYF	TGTGCCAGCAGTTTAAAGTGGCCCCGAGACGAGCAGTACTTC
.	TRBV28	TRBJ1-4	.	CASTPGGSGATNEKLFF	TGTGCCAGCACCCCCGGCGGTTCAGGTGCAACTAATGAAAAACTGTTTTTT
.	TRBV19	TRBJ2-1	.	CASQKGPVSSYNEQFF	TGTGCCAGCCAAAAAGGGCCGGTGAGCTCCTACAATGAGCAGTTCTTC
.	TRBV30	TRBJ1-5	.	CAWSEGGGQPQHF	TGTGCCTGGAGTGAAGGGGGGGGTCAGCCCCAGCATTTT
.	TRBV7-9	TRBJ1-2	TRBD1	CASSPRAGTGGDYGYTF	TGTGCCAGCAGCCCACGCGCCGGGACAGGGGGCGACTATGGCTACACCTTC
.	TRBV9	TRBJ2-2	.	CASSADLNTGELFF	TGTGCCAGCAGCGCCGACTTGAACACCGGGGAGCTGTTTTTT
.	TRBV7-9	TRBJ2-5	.	CAIPLTVNQETQYF	TGTGCCATCCCCCTGACAGTTAACCAAGAGACCCAGTACTTC